Listed here are 8 T cell receptor beta chains from one sample, sequenced in a study of T cell responses to AZD1222 COVID-19 vaccine. The data were produced by immunoSEQ multiplex PCR, yet TCRdb's version contains in-frame clones alone and is incomplete. The sample holds some 150,000 clones, around nine tenths seen once. Here the sequenced sample was peripheral blood, taken 28 days after the second AZD1222 dose. Source of these receptors: an adult who received the AZD1222 COVID-19 vaccine.

The chain recombines TRBV19 with TRBJ2-7; D perhaps matches TRBD2 (6 bases). The germline CDR1 and CDR2 sequences are LNHDA and SQIVND (reference sequence). Trimming pared 8 bases from V and 2 bases from J, leaving 13 bases between. This CDR3 has 13 amino acids. CDR3 nucleotides: TGTGCCAGTTCATTTGGGGGGACCTACGAGCAGTACTTC. Encoded protein: CASSFGGTYEQYF.

The chain has TRBV5-1 and TRBJ1-1; a weak D match, TRBD1 (5 bases). The CDR3 has 15 residues. With 4 bases removed from V and 4 bases from J, the gap between germline ends came to 17 bases. Germline V gives CDR1 SGHRS, CDR2 YFSETQ. The CDR3 DNA reads as TGCGCCAGCAGCCAACGGCAGGGTTCGGGCACTGAAGCTTTCTTT. Translating it yields CASSQRQGSGTEAFF.

The rearrangement uses TRBV18 and TRBJ1-1; 8 bases are shared with TRBD1. Germline CDR1 KGHSH, CDR2 LQKENI. The CDR3 consists of 14 residues. Losses at the gene ends were 3 bases for V and 5 bases for J; bases not matched to a gene: 5. The CDR3 region is CASSPGQGGTEAFF. In nucleotides, the CDR3 is TGTGCCAGCTCACCCGGACAGGGCGGGACTGAAGCTTTCTTT.

The chain recombines TRBV2 with TRBJ1-5; D might be TRBD1 (5 bases). The CDR3 covers 14 residues. Trimming took 8 bases from V and 5 from J, leaving 16 bases between them. Germline CDR1 is SNHLY and CDR2 is FYNNEI. The CDR3 bases are TGTGCCAGCCGGCGCGGGACTGCTGATCAGCCCCAGCATTTT. Its protein product is CASRRGTADQPQHF.

V gene TRBV19 combines with J gene TRBJ1-1; 8 bases are shared with TRBD1. The V segment lost 6 bases and the J segment 5 bases; nucleotides outside the gene matches: 8. In germline, CDR1 is LNHDA, CDR2 SQIVND (reference sequence). There are 14 residues in the CDR3. This CDR3 reads CASRDTGGWTEAFF. CDR3 sequence (DNA): TGTGCCAGTAGAGATACAGGGGGATGGACTGAAGCTTTCTTT.

The chain is built from TRBV27 and TRBJ2-7, with no clear D. The V gene lost 5 bases and the J gene lost 6 bases, with 8 bases spanning the gap. The CDR3 covers 11 residues. Germline V gene sequence: CDR1 MNHEY, CDR2 SMNVEV (reference sequence). As DNA, the CDR3 is TGTGCCAGCAGTAGCTGGCGCGAGCAGTACTTC. This encodes CASSSWREQYF.

The chain employs TRBV9 and TRBJ1-3; the D is unclear. Germline CDR1 reads SGDLS; CDR2 reads YYNGEE. Trimming removed 3 bases from V and 0 bases from J, with 10 bases in between. This CDR3 comprises 15 residues. The CDR3: CASSASQSSGNTIYF. The DNA for the CDR3 is TGTGCCAGCAGCGCTTCCCAGAGCTCTGGAAACACCATATATTTT.

This clone was observed once. This sequence joins TRBV11-2 and TRBJ1-1, with D hard to call. The germline V gene has CDR1 SGHAT and CDR2 FQNNGV. With 0 bases removed from V and 8 bases from J, the gap between germline ends came to 16 bases. This CDR3 comprises 15 residues. CDR3 sequence: CASSLEFRRGLEAFF. The CDR3 coding sequence is TGTGCCAGCAGCTTAGAGTTCAGGAGAGGATTAGAAGCTTTCTTT.